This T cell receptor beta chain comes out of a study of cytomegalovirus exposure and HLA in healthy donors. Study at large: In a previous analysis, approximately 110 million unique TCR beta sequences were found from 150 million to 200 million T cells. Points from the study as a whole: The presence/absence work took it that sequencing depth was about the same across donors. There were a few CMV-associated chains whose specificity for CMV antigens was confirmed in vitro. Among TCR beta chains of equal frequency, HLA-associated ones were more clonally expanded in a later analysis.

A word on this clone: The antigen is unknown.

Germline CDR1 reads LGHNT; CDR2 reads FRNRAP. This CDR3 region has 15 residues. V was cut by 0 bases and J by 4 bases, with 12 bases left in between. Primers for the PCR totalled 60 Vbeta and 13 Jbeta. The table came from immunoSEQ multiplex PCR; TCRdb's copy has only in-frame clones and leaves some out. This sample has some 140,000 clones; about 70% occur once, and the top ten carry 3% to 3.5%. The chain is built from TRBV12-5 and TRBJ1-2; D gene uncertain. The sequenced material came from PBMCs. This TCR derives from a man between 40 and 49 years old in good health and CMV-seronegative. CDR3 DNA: TGTGCTAGTGGTTTGGTACCGGATAACAGCTATGGCTACACCTTC. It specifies CASGLVPDNSYGYTF.